The next 26 T cell receptor beta chains were all read from a single sample in a study of regulatory T cells in long-lasting Graves disease. Time point here: persistent/refractory GD, antithyroid drugs over 5 years with positive TRAb. RNA isolated from PBMCs was used to make the TCR library. HTBI primers from iRepertoire and Arm-PCR of CDR3 regions yielded the TCR beta libraries. TCRdb reanalysed the multiplex PCR reads using MiXCR and keeps one entry per CDR3 protein. The sample has approximately 690,000 distinct CDR3 sequences; 30% are singletons. Sequences were derived from peripheral blood mononuclear cells (PBMCs), sampled when the disease was refractory, from a patient treated with antithyroid drugs. Receptors originate from a female donor with Graves disease.

The V gene is TRBV20-1, the J gene TRBJ1-4; D is ambiguous. From germline, CDR1 is DFQATT and CDR2 SNEGSKA (reference sequence). The CDR3 spans 15 residues. Trimming stripped 1 base from V and 4 bases from J, with 13 bases between. CDR3 in amino acids: CSARAGRIGNEKLFF. The DNA for the CDR3 is TGCAGTGCTAGAGCCGGACGGATTGGTAATGAAAAACTGTTTTTT.

The chain carries TRBV5-1 and TRBJ1-5; D gene uncertain. Trimming took off 0 bases at V and 5 bases at J, with 12 bases between the two ends. The CDR3 is made up of 15 amino acids. From germline, CDR1 is SGHRS and CDR2 YFSETQ. The CDR3 loop is CASSLASGSHQPQHF. The DNA of the CDR3 is TGCGCCAGCAGCTTGGCGAGCGGCAGTCATCAGCCCCAGCATTTT.

This clonotype has at least ten counts. The chain is built from TRBV15 and TRBJ1-1; D may be TRBD1 (5 bases). CDR1 is LNHNV, CDR2 YYDKDF, per germline (reference sequence). The V end lost 0 bases, the J end lost 4 bases, and 12 bases lay between the germline ends. This CDR3 contains 15 residues. The CDR3 spells CATSRDGTGITEAFF. DNA of the CDR3: TGTGCCACCAGCAGAGATGGGACTGGGATCACTGAAGCTTTCTTT.

The chain couples TRBV10-2 to TRBJ1-1, with D hard to call. This CDR3 has 14 amino acids. Germline assignment: CDR1 WSHSY and CDR2 SAAADI. V gave up 4 bases and J gave up 2 bases, with 11 bases separating them. CDR3 sequence: CASSGIGPNTEAFF. For the CDR3, the DNA is TGCGCCAGCAGTGGCATAGGCCCTAACACTGAAGCTTTCTTT.

The rearrangement links TRBV2 to TRBJ1-5, with no clear D. V was trimmed by 6 bases and J by 10 bases, leaving 16 bases between them. Germline loops: CDR1 SNHLY, CDR2 FYNNEI. This CDR3 has 13 residues. This CDR3 is CASRDPSQFPQHF. The CDR3 DNA sequence: TGTGCCAGCAGGGACCCCTCTCAATTCCCCCAGCATTTT.

This clonotype was recorded many times. V and J are TRBV30 and TRBJ1-2; 7 nucleotides align to TRBD1. This CDR3 region has 13 residues. From germline, CDR1 is GTSNPN and CDR2 SVGIG (reference sequence). V shed 4 bases and J 3 bases; nucleotides not matched to a gene: 5. CDR3 nucleotide sequence: TGTGCCTGGATGGGCAGGGGGGACTATGGCTACACCTTC. As protein: CAWMGRGDYGYTF.

This clonotype was counted at least ten times. The genes are TRBV15 and TRBJ2-7; D not certain. CDR3 size: 12 residues. V was trimmed by 0 bases and J by 4 bases, leaving 4 bases between them. Per the germline V gene, CDR1 is LNHNV and CDR2 is YYDKDF (reference sequence). The CDR3 DNA reads as TGTGCCACCAGCAGAGATCAGTACGAGCAGTACTTC. Translating it yields CATSRDQYEQYF.

This clonotype has only a few counts. This chain connects TRBV19 to TRBJ1-2, with D unresolved. Trimming removed 9 bases from V and 5 bases from J, with 16 bases in between. This CDR3 region has 13 residues. Germline-derived CDR1 and CDR2 are LNHDA and SQIVND (reference sequence). The CDR3, as DNA: TGTGCCAGCAATACTCGGACGGCTTATGGCTACACCTTC. Translated: CASNTRTAYGYTF.

This clonotype showed up just a few times. The V and J genes are TRBV20-1 and TRBJ2-7, with no clear D. The CDR3 extends over 11 amino acids. The V and J ends lost 3 bases and 7 bases respectively, with 10 bases between them. Germline V gene data show CDR1 as DFQATT and CDR2 as SNEGSKA (reference sequence). The DNA for the CDR3 is TGCAGTGCTAGGCTTGGCTTTGAGCAGTACTTC. Translating gives CSARLGFEQYF.

This clonotype was counted many times. This CDR3 is CASSLWTGEETQYF. The CDR3 bases are TGTGCCAGCAGCCTATGGACAGGGGAAGAGACCCAGTACTTC. J is TRBJ2-5 and V is TRBV11-2; TRBD1 matches 9 bases. CDR1 and CDR2 (germline): SGHAT, FQNNGV. The CDR3 has 14 residues. V lost 5 bases and J lost 3; bases outside the gene matches: 4.

This clonotype was found many times. The J gene is TRBJ1-5, the V gene TRBV28, with D uncertain. V dropped 3 bases and J dropped 3 bases, with 9 bases sitting between them. Germline CDR1 is MDHEN and CDR2 is SYDVKM. The CDR3 totals 14 residues. This chain's CDR3 is CASSFSEHNQPQHF. For the CDR3, the DNA is TGTGCCAGCAGTTTCAGTGAACACAATCAGCCCCAGCATTTT.

This clonotype turned up a few times. The J gene is TRBJ2-7, the V gene TRBV7-9; 7 bases agree with TRBD2. The CDR3 consists of 13 residues. Unmatched junction bases numbered 7, after V lost 5 bases and J lost 6 bases. Germline V gene data show CDR1 as SEHNR and CDR2 as FQNEAQ (reference sequence). The CDR3 is CASSPGGSGEQYF. The CDR3 nucleotides read TGTGCCAGCAGCCCCGGGGGGAGCGGCGAGCAGTACTTC.

This clonotype was picked up a small number of times. This rearrangement joins TRBV6-2 or TRBV6-3 to TRBJ2-7; no clear D. The CDR3 covers 10 residues. Germline values: CDR1 MNHEY, CDR2 SVGEGT. The V gene lost 8 bases and the J gene lost 11 bases, with 13 bases spanning the gap. CDR3: CASGEAIEYF. CDR3 nucleotides: TGTGCCAGCGGTGAAGCCATCGAGTACTTC.

This clonotype showed up just a few times. The V and J genes are TRBV27 and TRBJ1-1; D is possibly TRBD1 (6 bases). Trimming took off 1 base at V and 0 bases at J, with 18 bases between the two ends. The germline CDR1 and CDR2 sequences are MNHEY and SMNVEV (reference sequence). CDR3 length: 18 residues. The DNA of the CDR3 is TGTGCCAGCAGTTTATTTGCCACCCCCGGACAGATGAACACTGAAGCTTTCTTT. Its protein product is CASSLFATPGQMNTEAFF.

Only a few counts were recorded for this clonotype. The genes are TRBV12-3 or TRBV12-4 and TRBJ2-5; tentatively, D is TRBD1 (5 bases). V lost 3 bases and J lost 8, with 16 bases in between. The CDR3 runs to 14 residues. In DNA, the CDR3 is TGTGCCAGCAGTTTCCTTTCTGGGGCTGATACCCAGTACTTC. Translated, it gives CASSFLSGADTQYF.

This clonotype was seen ten or more times. CDR3 in amino acids: CASSPDANYGYTF. The CDR3 nucleotides read TGTGCCAGCAGCCCAGATGCTAACTATGGCTACACCTTC. The chain joins TRBV7-9 to TRBJ1-2; no reliable D call. V dropped 5 bases and J dropped 0 bases, with 7 bases sitting between them. The germline V gene has CDR1 SEHNR and CDR2 FQNEAQ (reference sequence). The CDR3 has 13 residues.

This chain links TRBV20-1 with TRBJ1-1; 7 bases align to TRBD1. Trimming took 0 bases from V and 4 from J; bases not matched to a gene: 2. This CDR3 is built from 13 residues. Germline values: CDR1 DFQATT, CDR2 SNEGSKA (reference sequence). This chain's CDR3 is CSARDHRGTEAFF. The CDR3 DNA is TGCAGTGCTAGAGATCACAGGGGCACTGAAGCTTTCTTT.

In this sample, this clonotype turned up many times. The chain is built from TRBV6-9 and TRBJ2-7; D might be TRBD2 (6 bases). Germline V gene data show CDR1 as MNHGY and CDR2 as SVAAGI. Trimming took 3 bases from V and 1 from J, leaving 13 bases between them. The CDR3 has 15 residues. The CDR3 spells CASSYGDLLSYEQYF. The CDR3 DNA follows: TGTGCCAGCAGTTACGGGGACTTACTATCCTACGAGCAGTACTTC.

This clonotype was observed many times. This chain uses TRBV4-1 with TRBJ2-5; a weak D match, TRBD1 (5 bases). Germline values: CDR1 MGHRA, CDR2 YSYEKL. This CDR3 spans 16 amino acids. V lost 0 bases and J 1 base, leaving 12 bases between the germline ends. The CDR3 spells CASSQDIFDSQETQYF. The CDR3 DNA sequence: TGCGCCAGCAGCCAAGATATTTTTGACAGCCAAGAGACCCAGTACTTC.

This clonotype turned up a few times. V gene TRBV5-1 combines with J gene TRBJ1-1; weak D call: TRBD1 (6 bases). CDR1 SGHRS and CDR2 YFSETQ come from the germline V gene. Trimming left V 0 bases short and J 4 bases short, with 13 bases between. The CDR3 spans 15 residues. CDR3 DNA: TGCGCCAGCAGCTTGGGGGACACCCTATTCACTGAAGCTTTCTTT. Its protein is CASSLGDTLFTEAFF.

This clonotype was counted between two and nine times. This sequence joins TRBV29-1 and TRBJ1-1; possibly TRBD1 for D (5 bases). Trimming took 6 bases from V and 1 from J, leaving 15 bases between them. This CDR3 region has 14 residues. Germline V lookup: CDR1 SQVTM, CDR2 ANQGSEA. This CDR3 is CSVHIGTENTEAFF. In DNA, the CDR3 is TGCAGCGTCCATATTGGGACGGAGAACACTGAAGCTTTCTTT.

The rearrangement joins TRBV19 to TRBJ1-1; TRBD1 matches at 10 bases. Germline V gene lookup returns CDR1 LNHDA and CDR2 SQIVND (reference sequence). V lost 5 bases to trimming and J lost 6 bases; unmatched junction nucleotides: 3. The CDR3 has 13 residues. CDR3 bases: TGTGCCAGTAGTGTCGGGACAGGGGCTGAAGCTTTCTTT. Amino acids: CASSVGTGAEAFF.

The CDR3 loop is CASSMRLMRVGPNTEAFF. In DNA form, the CDR3 reads TGTGCCAGTAGTATGCGGCTCATGCGGGTCGGTCCAAACACTGAAGCTTTCTTT. The rearrangement joins TRBV19 to TRBJ1-1; no firm D call. The CDR3 has 18 amino acids. Germline V gives CDR1 LNHDA, CDR2 SQIVND (reference sequence). V shed 3 bases and J shed 2 bases, with 22 bases lying between them.

The chain couples TRBV20-1 to TRBJ1-1; 10 nucleotides align to TRBD1. This CDR3 contains 17 residues. The V segment lost 5 bases and the J segment 3 bases; nucleotides outside the gene matches: 15. Germline-derived CDR1 and CDR2 are DFQATT and SNEGSKA (reference sequence). The CDR3 protein is CSALSPGQGKSDTEAFF. The CDR3 region has the DNA TGCAGTGCTTTATCACCGGGACAGGGGAAGTCGGACACTGAAGCTTTCTTT.

In this sample, this clonotype turned up many times. The chain links TRBV2 to TRBJ2-5, with TRBD1 matching 7 bases. The CDR3 spans 16 residues. After removal of 4 bases from V and 0 bases from J, the junction contained 8 bases not matched to a gene. Germline V gives CDR1 SNHLY, CDR2 FYNNEI. CDR3 sequence (DNA): TGTGCCAGCAGTGGAGGGGGCGCCGGATACCAAGAGACCCAGTACTTC. Its protein product is CASSGGGAGYQETQYF. The full variable domain, with the rest looked up from reference TRBV2 and TRBJ2-5, is EPEVTQTPSHQVTQMGQEVILRCVPISNHLYFYWYRQILGQKVEFLVSFYNNEISEKSEIFDDQFSVERPDGSNFTLKIRSTKLEDSAMYFCASSGGGAGYQETQYFGPGTRLLVL.

This clonotype was counted a few times. The chain carries TRBV28 and TRBJ1-2; D is unclear. Germline-derived CDR1 and CDR2 are MDHEN and SYDVKM. The CDR3 sequence is 14 residues long. Trimming pared 5 bases from V and 8 bases from J, leaving 18 bases between. Here the CDR3 DNA reads TGTGCCAGCAGTACCCCGGCCGGATTACCCGGCTACACCTTC. Amino acids: CASSTPAGLPGYTF.